This note documents a single TCR beta chain sequence. It was CD45RO-negative cells, positively selected for CCR7, that made up naive CD8 cells, with terminally differentiated effector memory CD45RA+ cells excluded. The record originates from a study of shared clonotypes between healthy human individuals. Sequencing was performed with immunoSEQ multiplex PCR; in TCRdb, only in-frame clones are kept and a portion is missing. The table has around 2,000,000 clones, about 93% seen once. Trimming took off 3 bases at V and 8 bases at J, with 15 bases between the two ends. This CDR3 is 14 amino acids long. Germline values: CDR1 SGDLS, CDR2 YYNGEE.

This rearrangement joins TRBV9 to TRBJ2-1; no clear D gene. This TCR came from a man younger than 35 in good health. Some clones in this sample may be carry-over from other donors' samples. The sample taken for sequencing was naive CD8+ T cells from PBMCs. The CDR3 DNA reads as TGTGCCAGCAGCGCGACCGGTCCTAGGGATGAGCAGTTCTTC. It translates to CASSATGPRDEQFF.